This T cell receptor beta chain was captured by sequencing in a study of shared clonotypes between healthy human individuals. Clones were sequenced by immunoSEQ multiplex PCR, and TCRdb holds only the in-frame ones, with some missing. Counted here are roughly 2,000,000 clones, less than 95% occurring once; the ten biggest clones make up 1% to 1.5%. A remark on this clone: Its matching antigen is unknown.

The CDR3 consists of 13 residues. The junction had 7 bases not matched to a gene; V was cut back by 10 bases and J by 7 bases. The germline V gene encodes CDR1 MNHEY and CDR2 SVGAGI. CD45RO negativity and positive selection for CCR7 defined naive CD8 cells, a population that excluded terminally differentiated effector memory CD45RA+ cells. Study outcomes and limitations: Investigators collected only blood, and repertoires in tissues likely differ. Richness estimates generally favored naive over memory subsets. When compared with the clonotypes that were shared by all four sorted-subset donors, the non-shared clonotypes turned out to have lower generation probabilities. Among donors, the sharing of clonotypes was expected to be influenced by sequencing depth.

The TCR originated in a man between 18 and 29 years old in good health. This chain joins TRBV6-5 and TRBJ2-2, with 9 positions matching TRBD1. Sequenced input: naive CD8+ T cells sorted from blood. The CDR3 nucleotides are TGTGCCACCTTCACAGGGGGCGGCGGGGAGCTGTTTTTT. Encoded protein: CATFTGGGGELFF.